The T cell receptor (beta chain) described here comes from a study of metastatic and nonmetastatic thyroid tumors. Turning to the study itself: Repertoire data that came from the blood and tumor or nodule tissue of malignant and benign thyroid patients were compared. General study findings and limits: Benign nodules reportedly had significantly lower TCR beta diversity than malignant thyroid tumors in blood and tumor.

Not a single patient had been given any form of treatment at any point before undergoing thyroid surgery. The V and J ends lost 1 base and 0 bases respectively, with 10 bases between them. This CDR3 comprises 15 residues. CDR1 is SGHAT, CDR2 FQNNGV, per germline. This clone has just a few counts. As yet, its antigen is unknown. Original data processing: Building a distant-metastasis classifier for papillary thyroid cancer drew on CDR3 differences across clinicopathological groups. TCRdb used MiXCR to call clones anew from the PCR reads. For this entry, the V and J calls and clone size follow TCRdb and not the study's own pipeline. This repertoire shows 2,100 or so clones, roughly 40% found once; its top ten account for 98% to 99.3%.

Sequencing was carried out using adjacent normal tissue. The J gene is TRBJ2-7, the V gene TRBV11-2; D is tentatively TRBD1 or TRBD2 (6 bases each). This sequence was found in a female donor with papillary thyroid cancer or a benign thyroid nodule (not recorded which). Some clones in this sample may be carry-over from other donors' samples. The CDR3 sequence is CASSLGGGRSYEQYF. CDR3 nucleotide sequence: TGTGCCAGCAGCTTAGGAGGGGGGCGCTCCTACGAGCAGTACTTC.